The 16 T cell receptor beta chains below all came from one sample that was sequenced in a study of shared clonotypes between healthy human individuals. Naive CD8 cells lacked CD45RO and underwent positive selection for CCR7, leaving out terminally differentiated effector memory CD45RA+ cells. Profiled with immunoSEQ multiplex PCR; TCRdb holds only in-frame clones, not every one. This table has more than 2 million clones, approximately 94% appearing once. The sample was naive CD8+ T cells sorted from blood. Receptors originate from a young man in good health.

This clone was counted a single time. The chain employs TRBV5-4 and TRBJ2-1; no clear D. V lost 4 bases and J lost 7, with 9 bases in between. Germline values: CDR1 SGHNT, CDR2 YYREEE (reference sequence). CDR3 length: 12 amino acids. The CDR3 protein is CASSKPGNEQFF. In nucleotides, the CDR3 is TGTGCCAGCAGCAAACCCGGAAATGAGCAGTTCTTC. Filled out from reference TRBV5-4 and TRBJ2-1, the complete variable domain reads ETGVTQSPTHLIKTRGQQVTLRCSSQSGHNTVSWYQQALGQGPQFIFQYYREEENGRGNFPPRFSGLQFPNYSSELNVNALELDDSALYLCASSKPGNEQFFGPGTRLTVL.

The chain is built from TRBV7-8 and TRBJ1-5, with 7 bases fitting TRBD1. The germline CDR1 and CDR2 sequences are SGHVS and FQNEAQ. V was pared by 5 bases and J by 6 bases, with 7 bases of the junction left unmatched. The CDR3 runs to 14 residues. The CDR3 loop reads CASSPGGASQPQHF. As DNA, the CDR3 is TGTGCCAGCAGCCCAGGGGGGGCAAGTCAGCCCCAGCATTTT.

The chain carries TRBV9 and TRBJ2-3; D may be TRBD1 (6 bases). This CDR3 spans 13 amino acids. In germline, CDR1 is SGDLS, CDR2 YYNGEE. Between the trimmed V and J ends, which lost 3 bases and 6 bases, there was a span of 11 bases. DNA for the CDR3: TGTGCCAGCAGCGGTACCACAGGGGATACGCAGTATTTT. Translated, it gives CASSGTTGDTQYF.

V and J are TRBV2 and TRBJ1-5, with unresolved D. Trimming removed 1 base from V and 0 bases from J, with 7 bases in between. The CDR3 runs 15 residues. Looked up from germline, CDR1 is SNHLY and CDR2 is FYNNEI. The CDR3 here is CASSEGSLSNQPQHF. The CDR3 DNA is TGTGCCAGCAGTGAAGGCAGTCTTAGCAATCAGCCCCAGCATTTT.

The chain couples TRBV11-2 to TRBJ2-7; the match to TRBD2 covers 14 bases. V shed 3 bases, J shed 7 bases, and the junction held 8 bases outside the gene matches. Germline V CDR1 and CDR2: SGHAT, FQNNGV. There are 16 residues in the CDR3. The CDR3 loop reads CASSLGLAGVGGEQYF. CDR3 nucleotide sequence: TGTGCCAGCAGCTTGGGACTAGCGGGAGTTGGAGGAGAGCAGTACTTC.

The chain uses TRBV20-1 and TRBJ2-7; possibly TRBD2 for D (6 bases). This CDR3 spans 11 amino acids. V lost 6 bases, J lost 6 bases, and 12 bases lay in between. Germline CDR1 and CDR2: DFQATT and SNEGSKA (reference sequence). The CDR3 region has the DNA TGCAGTGCCAACCTCGGGGGCGAGCAGTACTTC. This codes for CSANLGGEQYF.

Points on this clone: A junction boundary mismatches the germline segment, possibly from a read error. The CDR3 reads CASSEGGTEVWF. In nucleotides, the CDR3 is TGTGCCAGCAGTGAAGGGGGGACCGAAGTATGGTTC. The V gene is TRBV6-1, the J gene TRBJ2-7; D might be TRBD1 or TRBD2, each matching 5 bases. Germline V gives CDR1 MNHNS, CDR2 SASEGT. This CDR3 contains 12 residues.

This CDR3 is CASSSQGLSGTQYF. The CDR3 nucleotides are TGTGCCAGCAGTTCACAGGGCCTCAGTGGTACGCAGTATTTT. The chain employs TRBV27 and TRBJ2-3, with D maybe TRBD1 (6 bases). V lost 4 bases to trimming and J lost 8 bases, with 16 bases between them. This CDR3 contains 14 residues. The germline gives CDR1 MNHEY, CDR2 SMNVEV (reference sequence).

Concerning this clone itself: Distinct nucleotide sequences in the sample also encode this CDR3. The rearrangement uses TRBV9 and TRBJ2-7; D call uncertain. Deletions cut 3 bases from V and 2 bases from J, with 9 bases between. CDR3 length: 13 residues. Germline-derived CDR1 and CDR2 are SGDLS and YYNGEE. The CDR3 DNA follows: TGTGCCAGCAGCGCCGGCTTAACCTACGAGCAGTACTTC. Its translation: CASSAGLTYEQYF.

The V gene is TRBV7-9, the J gene TRBJ2-1; D gene uncertain. The CDR3 spans 17 residues. CDR1 is SEHNR and CDR2 is FQNEAQ in the germline V gene (reference sequence). Trimming left V 1 base short and J 1 base short, with 14 bases between. The DNA of the CDR3 is TGTGCCAGCAGCTTAGGGCCGCGGTATGGATCCTACAATGAGCAGTTCTTC. Translation gives CASSLGPRYGSYNEQFF.

The chain uses TRBV5-4 and TRBJ1-2; possibly TRBD1 for D (6 bases). The CDR3 runs 14 residues. V was clipped by 0 bases and J by 8 bases, with 14 bases between them. CDR1 SGHNT and CDR2 YYREEE come from the germline V gene (reference sequence). CDR3 sequence reads: CASSLVVQGQGYTF. DNA of the CDR3: TGTGCCAGCAGCTTGGTAGTCCAGGGGCAAGGCTACACCTTC.

The chain has TRBV11-2 and TRBJ2-7, with 8 bases aligning to TRBD1. CDR1 and CDR2 (germline): SGHAT, FQNNGV. Trimming took 6 bases from V and 2 from J; bases not matched to a gene: 9. The CDR3 is 15 residues long. CDR3 coding DNA: TGTGCCAGCAGACCCGACAGGGGCGCAGCCTACGAGCAGTACTTC. Amino acids: CASRPDRGAAYEQYF. Supplemented by reference TRBV11-2 and TRBJ2-7, the full variable domain reads EAGVAQSPRYKIIEKRQSVAFWCNPISGHATLYWYQQILGQGPKLLIQFQNNGVVDDSQLPKDRFSAERLKGVDSTLKIQPAKLEDSAVYLCASRPDRGAAYEQYFGPGTRLTVT.

V and J are TRBV7-9 and TRBJ2-3; D is perhaps TRBD2 (5 bases). Trimming took 8 bases from V and 2 from J, leaving 11 bases between them. Per germline, CDR1 SEHNR and CDR2 FQNEAQ (reference sequence). The CDR3 covers 13 residues. This CDR3 reads CASFRGYTDTQYF. The CDR3 DNA sequence: TGTGCCAGCTTCCGGGGTTACACAGATACGCAGTATTTT.

The V and J genes are TRBV4-1 and TRBJ1-1; 10 bases are a match to TRBD1. The V gene's germline CDR1 is MGHRA and CDR2 YSYEKL. V dropped 1 base and J dropped 5; count of bases not matched to a gene: 4. This CDR3 is 15 amino acids long. The CDR3 bases are TGCGCCAGCAGCCAAGGGACAGGGGGAAGGACTGAAGCTTTCTTT. Encoded protein: CASSQGTGGRTEAFF.

This chain joins TRBV5-8 and TRBJ2-1, with no clear D. Trimming took off 2 bases at V and 9 bases at J, with 9 bases between the two ends. Germline CDR1 and CDR2: SGHTS and YDEGEE. The CDR3 covers 12 residues. The chain's CDR3 is CASSFKKVEQFF. The CDR3 nucleotides are TGTGCCAGCAGCTTCAAGAAGGTTGAGCAGTTCTTC.

About this clone: Other DNA sequences in the sample encode the same CDR3. This chain links TRBV30 with TRBJ2-7; D is uncertain. The CDR3 has 12 residues. CDR1 GTSNPN and CDR2 SVGIG come from the germline V gene (reference sequence). Deletions cut 0 bases from V and 2 bases from J, with 5 bases between. In DNA, the CDR3 is TGTGCCTGGAGTGTATCACCCTACGAGCAGTACTTC. It codes for CAWSVSPYEQYF.